These 29 T cell receptor beta chains were all obtained from the same sample, sequenced in a study of blood T cell repertoires in COVID-19. Assay: immunoSEQ multiplex PCR; the TCRdb copy retains only in-frame clones and omits some. Of about 65,000 clones detected, around 90% appear once; the ten largest clones hold 1.3%. Sequenced input: peripheral blood. The receptors here all came from a man aged 55 to 70 with acute or convalescent COVID-19.

This sequence joins TRBV5-1 and TRBJ2-1, with a possible D match to TRBD1 (6 bases). Germline values: CDR1 SGHRS, CDR2 YFSETQ. Between the trimmed V and J ends, which lost 1 base and 5 bases, there was a span of 13 bases. The CDR3 runs to 15 residues. The CDR3: CASSLTGKANNEQFF. DNA for the CDR3: TGCGCCAGCAGCTTGACAGGGAAAGCGAACAATGAGCAGTTCTTC. Full variable domain (remainder filled in from reference TRBV5-1 and TRBJ2-1): KAGVTQTPRYLIKTRGQQVTLSCSPISGHRSVSWYQQTPGQGLQFLFEYFSETQRNKGNFPGRFSGRQFSNSRSEMNVSTLELGDSALYLCASSLTGKANNEQFFGPGTRLTVL.

The chain links TRBV5-8 to TRBJ2-7, with D perhaps matching TRBD2 (6 bases). The CDR3 is 13 residues long. Germline CDR1 is SGHTS and CDR2 is YDEGEE. V was clipped by 0 bases and J by 6 bases, with 10 bases between them. The CDR3 is CASSLGRGGEQYF. In DNA, the CDR3 is TGTGCCAGCAGCTTGGGGAGGGGAGGCGAGCAGTACTTC.

This chain joins TRBV13 and TRBJ1-6, with D perhaps matching TRBD1 (5 bases). From germline, CDR1 is PRHDT and CDR2 FYEKMQ (reference sequence). Trimming pared 5 bases from V and 10 bases from J, leaving 15 bases between. This CDR3 spans 14 amino acids. The CDR3 DNA follows: TGTGCCAGCAGCACCCGGGGGGATCTGTCACCCCTCCACTTT. This sequence encodes CASSTRGDLSPLHF.

This sequence joins TRBV19 and TRBJ1-1; D remains unclear. CDR1 and CDR2 (germline): LNHDA, SQIVND (reference sequence). The V and J ends lost 5 bases and 4 bases respectively, with 14 bases between them. The length of the CDR3 is 14 residues. In DNA form, the CDR3 reads TGTGCCAGTAGTTGGGGAGCCGCGGTCACTGAAGCTTTCTTT. Translated: CASSWGAAVTEAFF.

The CDR3 loop reads CASSETRGSANYGYTF. DNA for the CDR3: TGTGCCAGCAGTGAAACTAGGGGGTCGGCTAACTATGGCTACACCTTC. The V gene is TRBV2, the J gene TRBJ1-2, with a tentative D call TRBD1 (6 bases). The CDR3 sequence is 16 residues long. The V gene's germline CDR1 is SNHLY and CDR2 FYNNEI. V lost 2 bases, J lost 0 bases, and 13 bases lay in between. The variable domain in full, with the rest retrieved from reference TRBV2 and TRBJ1-2, is EPEVTQTPSHQVTQMGQEVILRCVPISNHLYFYWYRQILGQKVEFLVSFYNNEISEKSEIFDDQFSVERPDGSNFTLKIRSTKLEDSAMYFCASSETRGSANYGYTFGSGTRLTVV.

Comment on this clone: The identical CDR3 is also encoded by other nucleotide sequences in the sample. The chain employs TRBV4-1 and TRBJ1-3; D not resolved. V lost 1 base and J lost 4, with 5 bases in between. Per the germline V gene, CDR1 is MGHRA and CDR2 is YSYEKL. CDR3 length: 13 residues. This CDR3 is CASSQGPGNTIYF. The CDR3 DNA follows: TGCGCCAGCAGCCAAGGTCCGGGAAACACCATATATTTT.

V gene TRBV18 combines with J gene TRBJ2-4; 7 nucleotides match TRBD1. The trim removed 3 bases at V and 0 bases at J, leaving 8 bases unmatched. The CDR3 extends over 17 amino acids. The germline CDR1 and CDR2 sequences are KGHSH and LQKENI. CDR3 coding DNA: TGTGCCAGCTCACCTCCGGGACAGAGATTAGCCAAAAACATTCAGTACTTC. Residues: CASSPPGQRLAKNIQYF.

The chain uses TRBV10-3 and TRBJ1-1, with D possibly being TRBD1 (6 bases). Trimming pared 0 bases from V and 11 bases from J, leaving 10 bases between. The CDR3 runs 12 residues. CDR1 and CDR2 (germline): ENHRY, SYGVKD. Here the CDR3 DNA reads TGTGCCATCAGTGAGTCGGAGGGGGGGGCTTTCTTT. Translating it yields CAISESEGGAFF.

This clone was observed a handful of times. The V call is TRBV7-3, the J call TRBJ1-1; tentatively, D is TRBD1 (5 bases). The CDR3 sequence is 14 residues long. V was pared by 5 bases and J by 1 base, with 11 bases between. Looked up from germline, CDR1 is SGHTA and CDR2 is FQGTGA. DNA of the CDR3: TGTGCCAGCAGCCCTAGCGGGGCGAACACTGAAGCTTTCTTT. It encodes CASSPSGANTEAFF. Full variable domain (remainder filled in from reference TRBV7-3 and TRBJ1-1): GAGVSQTPSNKVTEKGKYVELRCDPISGHTALYWYRQSLGQGPEFLIYFQGTGAADDSGLPNDRFFAVRPEGSVSTLKIQRTERGDSAVYLCASSPSGANTEAFFGQGTRLTVV.

The chain couples TRBV2 to TRBJ1-5; D possibly corresponds to TRBD1 (6 bases). Trimming took off 3 bases at V and 7 bases at J, with 7 bases between the two ends. The CDR3 loop spans 12 amino acids. The germline V gene has CDR1 SNHLY and CDR2 FYNNEI. CDR3 residues: CASSDRGQPQHF. The DNA for the CDR3 is TGTGCCAGCAGTGACAGGGGCCAGCCCCAGCATTTT.

This chain connects TRBV4-1 to TRBJ2-2; maybe TRBD2 (6 bases). The CDR3 has 16 residues. V was clipped by 1 base and J by 4 bases, with 13 bases between them. Germline CDR1 and CDR2: MGHRA and YSYEKL. CDR3 region: CASSQALEGLTGELFF. In DNA, the CDR3 is TGCGCCAGCAGCCAAGCCCTGGAGGGGCTCACCGGGGAGCTGTTTTTT.

This clone was seen just once. The chain combines TRBV19 with TRBJ1-5; D unclear. Germline V gene sequence: CDR1 LNHDA, CDR2 SQIVND (reference sequence). This CDR3 comprises 12 residues. Between the trimmed V and J ends, which lost 6 bases and 4 bases, there was a span of 7 bases. The CDR3 DNA sequence: TGTGCCAGTAGATCAGGAAATCAGCCCCAGCATTTT. Translation gives CASRSGNQPQHF. Full variable domain (missing parts from reference TRBV19 and TRBJ1-5): DGGITQSPKYLFRKEGQNVTLSCEQNLNHDAMYWYRQDPGQGLRLIYYSQIVNDFQKGDIAEGYSVSREKKESFPLTVTSAQKNPTAFYLCASRSGNQPQHFGDGTRLSIL.

The chain couples TRBV7-9 to TRBJ1-3, with TRBD1 matching 11 bases. This CDR3 is 14 amino acids long. The J segment lost 1 base and the V segment lost 8 bases, leaving 1 base of the junction unmatched. Germline loops: CDR1 SEHNR, CDR2 FQNEAQ (reference sequence). The CDR3 DNA follows: TGTGCCAGCGGGACAGGGGGTTCTGGAAACACCATATATTTT. It specifies CASGTGGSGNTIYF.

The gene calls are TRBV19 and TRBJ1-2, with a weak D call TRBD1 (6 bases). From germline, CDR1 is LNHDA and CDR2 SQIVND (reference sequence). CDR3 length equals 14 residues. V was clipped by 3 bases and J by 1 base, with 9 bases between them. CDR3 protein: CASSMGAVNYGYTF. The DNA of the CDR3 is TGTGCCAGTAGTATGGGGGCGGTTAACTATGGCTACACCTTC.

The CDR3 protein is CASSGRRGRGLVTGELFF. The CDR3 nucleotides read TGTGCCAGCAGTGGGCGGAGAGGGCGCGGACTAGTTACCGGGGAGCTGTTTTTT. The rearrangement uses TRBV2 and TRBJ2-2; TRBD2 matches 7 bases. The V and J ends lost 4 bases and 5 bases, in that order; junction bases with no gene match: 16. Germline V gene lookup returns CDR1 SNHLY and CDR2 FYNNEI. The CDR3 is 18 residues long.

This clone turned up a few times. The chain employs TRBV11-2 and TRBJ1-1; weak D call: TRBD1 (5 bases). With 0 bases removed from V and 5 bases from J, the gap between germline ends came to 10 bases. CDR3 length: 14 residues. The germline V gene encodes CDR1 SGHAT and CDR2 FQNNGV. The CDR3: CASSLESGGTEAFF. CDR3 nucleotide sequence: TGTGCCAGCAGCTTAGAGTCCGGGGGGACTGAAGCTTTCTTT.

The CDR3, as DNA: TGTGCCACCCTAGGACAGGGGCCAAGTTCTAGCACAGATACGCAGTATTTT. Its protein is CATLGQGPSSSTDTQYF. This chain links TRBV10-3 with TRBJ2-3; TRBD1 agrees at 9 bases. The CDR3 spans 17 residues. Unmatched junction bases numbered 14, after V lost 10 bases and J lost 0 bases. From germline, CDR1 is ENHRY and CDR2 SYGVKD.

The V call is TRBV5-5, the J call TRBJ1-5; no firm D call. This CDR3 has 14 residues. Trimming cost V 2 bases and J 0 bases, with 6 bases left between them. Germline V gene lookup returns CDR1 SGHKS and CDR2 YYEKEE (reference sequence). CDR3 bases: TGTGCCAGCAGCTTCCTAGATAGCAATCAGCCCCAGCATTTT. Translation: CASSFLDSNQPQHF.

The rearrangement uses TRBV3-1 (or the pseudogene TRBV3-2) and TRBJ1-6; the match to TRBD1 covers 8 bases. CDR3 length: 19 amino acids. Germline values: CDR1 LGHDT, CDR2 YNNKEL (reference sequence). J lost 8 bases, V lost 4 bases, and 19 bases had no gene match. CDR3 region: CASSRRQGRIEAPDSPLHF. CDR3 nucleotide sequence: TGTGCCAGCAGCCGGAGACAGGGGCGGATTGAGGCACCAGATTCACCCCTCCACTTT.

In nucleotides, the CDR3 is TGTGCCAGCAGCGCCCAGGGGGCAGAAGCTTTCTTT. Translating it yields CASSAQGAEAFF. The chain recombines TRBV9 with TRBJ1-1; 8 bases are shared with TRBD1. The CDR3 is 12 amino acids. Germline V lookup: CDR1 SGDLS, CDR2 YYNGEE. Germline trimming cut 3 bases from V and 8 bases from J; bases unmatched to any gene: 3.

The V and J genes are TRBV5-1 and TRBJ2-5, with D possibly matching TRBD1 (6 bases). Looked up from germline, CDR1 is SGHRS and CDR2 is YFSETQ. The CDR3 length is 15 residues. With 4 bases removed from V and 1 base from J, the gap between germline ends came to 14 bases. The CDR3 DNA is TGCGCCAGCAGCCCAGCCGGGACAACCCAAGAGACCCAGTACTTC. It translates to CASSPAGTTQETQYF.

The chain joins TRBV5-8 to TRBJ2-7; D is possibly TRBD2 (5 bases). The CDR3 contains 13 residues. The ends were cut back, 4 bases at V and 4 bases at J, with 12 bases in the middle. Germline lookup yields CDR1 SGHTS and CDR2 YDEGEE. The chain's CDR3 is CASSRRTLYEQYF. The CDR3 nucleotides are TGTGCCAGCAGCCGGAGGACTCTTTACGAGCAGTACTTC.

CDR3 nucleotides: TGTGCCTGCCAACTAAAGACGGGGAGCTATGGCTACACCTTC. The encoded protein is CACQLKTGSYGYTF. This rearrangement joins TRBV30 to TRBJ1-2, with no clear D. The V gene's germline CDR1 is GTSNPN and CDR2 SVGIG (reference sequence). The V and J ends lost 6 bases and 4 bases respectively, with 18 bases between them. CDR3 size: 14 residues.

This clone was recorded once. The gene calls are TRBV18 and TRBJ1-1, with 12 bases fitting TRBD1. Per the germline V gene, CDR1 is KGHSH and CDR2 is LQKENI. This CDR3 is 15 amino acids long. The J segment lost 6 bases and the V segment lost 4 bases, leaving 6 bases of the junction unmatched. This CDR3 is CASSLGTGGRAEAFF. For the CDR3, the DNA is TGTGCCAGCTCACTGGGGACAGGGGGCCGGGCTGAAGCTTTCTTT. Full variable domain (rest looked up from reference TRBV18 and TRBJ1-1): NAGVMQNPRHLVRRRGQEARLRCSPMKGHSHVYWYRQLPEEGLKFMVYLQKENIIDESGMPKERFSAEFPKEGPSILRIQQVVRGDSAAYFCASSLGTGGRAEAFFGQGTRLTVV.

This clone was counted only a few times. The chain carries TRBV29-1 and TRBJ2-7; 10 nucleotides agree with TRBD2. The germline CDR1 and CDR2 sequences are SQVTM and ANQGSEA. V lost 5 bases and J lost 2; bases outside the gene matches: 6. The CDR3 totals 14 residues. The CDR3 is CSVLSGGGTYEQYF. CDR3 bases: TGCAGCGTTCTAAGCGGGGGGGGGACCTACGAGCAGTACTTC.

The chain couples TRBV6-6 to TRBJ1-4; D gene unclear. Germline values: CDR1 MNHNY, CDR2 SVGAGI (reference sequence). Trimming cost V 2 bases and J 4 bases, with 11 bases left between them. The CDR3 extends over 15 amino acids. CDR3: CASSYLGLLNEKLFF. CDR3 coding DNA: TGTGCCAGCAGTTACCTCGGACTGCTTAATGAAAAACTGTTTTTT.

V and J are TRBV19 and TRBJ2-3, with D possibly TRBD1 on 5 matching bases. This CDR3 is built from 14 residues. V dropped 2 bases and J dropped 4 bases, with 10 bases sitting between them. Per the germline V gene, CDR1 is LNHDA and CDR2 is SQIVND (reference sequence). Here the CDR3 reads CASSISDSSDTQYF. The CDR3 nucleotides are TGTGCCAGTAGTATAAGTGACAGTTCAGATACGCAGTATTTT. Together with reference TRBV19 and TRBJ2-3, the CDR3 gives the full variable domain: DGGITQSPKYLFRKEGQNVTLSCEQNLNHDAMYWYRQDPGQGLRLIYYSQIVNDFQKGDIAEGYSVSREKKESFPLTVTSAQKNPTAFYLCASSISDSSDTQYFGPGTRLTVL.

The chain links TRBV5-1 to TRBJ1-2; 7 bases are shared with TRBD1. Trimming took 2 bases from V and 1 from J; bases not matched to a gene: 5. Germline V lookup: CDR1 SGHRS, CDR2 YFSETQ. The CDR3 covers 15 residues. CDR3 in DNA: TGCGCCAGCAGCTTCAGGACAGGAGTTAACTATGGCTACACCTTC. The encoded protein is CASSFRTGVNYGYTF.

J is TRBJ2-2 and V is TRBV3-1 (or the pseudogene TRBV3-2); D is perhaps TRBD1 (6 bases). CDR1 and CDR2 from the germline V gene are LGHDT and YNNKEL (reference sequence). The CDR3 is 17 amino acids. V lost 0 bases to trimming and J lost 4 bases, with 15 bases between them. The CDR3 here is CASSQDFGGLSTGELFF. CDR3 coding DNA: TGTGCCAGCAGCCAAGATTTTGGGGGCCTGAGCACCGGGGAGCTGTTTTTT.